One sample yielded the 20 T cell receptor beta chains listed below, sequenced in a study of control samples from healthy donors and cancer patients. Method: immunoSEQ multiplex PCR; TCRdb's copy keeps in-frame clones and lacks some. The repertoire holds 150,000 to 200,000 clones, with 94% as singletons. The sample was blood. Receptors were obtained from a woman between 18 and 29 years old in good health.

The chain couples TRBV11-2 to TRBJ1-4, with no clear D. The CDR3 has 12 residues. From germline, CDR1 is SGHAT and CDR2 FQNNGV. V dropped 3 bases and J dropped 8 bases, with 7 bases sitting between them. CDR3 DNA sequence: TGTGCCAGCAGCTTTAACGGAGAAAAACTGTTTTTT. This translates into CASSFNGEKLFF.

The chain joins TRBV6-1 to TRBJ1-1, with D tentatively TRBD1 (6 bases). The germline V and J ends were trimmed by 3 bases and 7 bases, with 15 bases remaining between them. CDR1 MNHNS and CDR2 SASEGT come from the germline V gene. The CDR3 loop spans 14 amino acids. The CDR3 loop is CASSERGGLGEAFF. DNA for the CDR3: TGTGCCAGCAGTGAGAGGGGGGGATTGGGTGAAGCTTTCTTT.

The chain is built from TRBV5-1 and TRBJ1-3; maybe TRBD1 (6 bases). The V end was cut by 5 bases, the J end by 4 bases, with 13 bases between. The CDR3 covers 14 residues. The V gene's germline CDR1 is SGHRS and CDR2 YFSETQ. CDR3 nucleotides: TGCGCCAGCAGACGGACAGAGGCCGGAAACACCATATATTTT. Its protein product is CASRRTEAGNTIYF.

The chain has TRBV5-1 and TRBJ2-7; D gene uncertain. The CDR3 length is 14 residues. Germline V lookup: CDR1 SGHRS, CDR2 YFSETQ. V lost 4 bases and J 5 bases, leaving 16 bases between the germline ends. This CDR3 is CASSPSPTTDEQYF. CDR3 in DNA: TGCGCCAGCAGCCCCTCACCGACGACGGACGAGCAGTACTTC.

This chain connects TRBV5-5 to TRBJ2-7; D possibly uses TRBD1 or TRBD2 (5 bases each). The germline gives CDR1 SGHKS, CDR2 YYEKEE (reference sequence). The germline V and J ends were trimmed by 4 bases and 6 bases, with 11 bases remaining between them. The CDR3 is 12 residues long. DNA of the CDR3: TGTGCCAGCAGCGGGACCTCCCGCGAGCAGTACTTC. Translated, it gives CASSGTSREQYF.

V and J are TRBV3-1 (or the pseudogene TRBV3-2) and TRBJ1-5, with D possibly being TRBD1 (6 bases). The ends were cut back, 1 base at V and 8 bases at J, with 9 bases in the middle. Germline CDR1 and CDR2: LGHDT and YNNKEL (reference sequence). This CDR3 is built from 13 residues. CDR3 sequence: CASSQGRGEPQHF. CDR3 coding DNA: TGTGCCAGCAGCCAAGGGAGGGGGGAGCCCCAGCATTTT.

The CDR3 nucleotides are TGTGCTAGTGGTTCAGGGACTGGCTATGGCTACACCTTC. As protein: CASGSGTGYGYTF. J is TRBJ1-2 and V is TRBV12-5; maybe TRBD1 (5 bases). This CDR3 spans 13 amino acids. V was trimmed by 4 bases and J by 4 bases, leaving 10 bases between them. Germline V gives CDR1 LGHNT, CDR2 FRNRAP.

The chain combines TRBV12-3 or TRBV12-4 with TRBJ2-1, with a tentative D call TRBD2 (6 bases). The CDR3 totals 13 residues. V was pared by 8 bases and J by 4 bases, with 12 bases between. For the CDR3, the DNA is TGTGCCAGCGGAGGGCCCCCTTACAATGAGCAGTTCTTC. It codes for CASGGPPYNEQFF.

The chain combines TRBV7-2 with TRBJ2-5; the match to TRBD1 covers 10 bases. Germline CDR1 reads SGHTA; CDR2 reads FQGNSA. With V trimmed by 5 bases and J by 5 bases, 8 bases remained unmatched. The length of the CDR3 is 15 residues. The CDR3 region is CASSLRQGAGETQYF. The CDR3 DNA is TGTGCCAGCAGCCTCCGACAGGGGGCTGGGGAGACCCAGTACTTC.

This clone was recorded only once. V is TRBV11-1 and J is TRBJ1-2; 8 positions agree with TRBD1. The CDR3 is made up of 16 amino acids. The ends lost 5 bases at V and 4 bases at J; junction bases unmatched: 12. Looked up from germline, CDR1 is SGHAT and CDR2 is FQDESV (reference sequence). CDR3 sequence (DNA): TGTGCCAGCAGCACTACCCAGGGACAGGCCTTCTATGGCTACACCTTC. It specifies CASSTTQGQAFYGYTF.

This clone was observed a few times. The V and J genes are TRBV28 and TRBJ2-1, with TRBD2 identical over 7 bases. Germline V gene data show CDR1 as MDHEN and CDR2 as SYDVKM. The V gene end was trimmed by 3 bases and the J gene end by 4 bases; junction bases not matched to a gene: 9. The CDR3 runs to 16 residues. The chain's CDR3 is CASSLPLRDYYNEQFF. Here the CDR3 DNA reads TGTGCCAGCAGTTTGCCCCTGCGGGACTATTACAATGAGCAGTTCTTC.

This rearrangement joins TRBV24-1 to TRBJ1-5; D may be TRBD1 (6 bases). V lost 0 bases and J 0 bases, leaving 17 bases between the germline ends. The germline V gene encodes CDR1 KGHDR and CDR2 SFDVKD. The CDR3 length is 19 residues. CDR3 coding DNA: TGTGCCACCAGTGATTTGCAAACTATGGGACACCATAGCAATCAGCCCCAGCATTTT. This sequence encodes CATSDLQTMGHHSNQPQHF.

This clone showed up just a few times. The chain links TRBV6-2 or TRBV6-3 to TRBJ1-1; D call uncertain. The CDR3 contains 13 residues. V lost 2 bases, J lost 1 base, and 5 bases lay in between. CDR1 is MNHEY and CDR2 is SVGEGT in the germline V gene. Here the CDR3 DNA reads TGTGCCAGCAGTTACACGGGGAACACTGAAGCTTTCTTT. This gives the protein CASSYTGNTEAFF.

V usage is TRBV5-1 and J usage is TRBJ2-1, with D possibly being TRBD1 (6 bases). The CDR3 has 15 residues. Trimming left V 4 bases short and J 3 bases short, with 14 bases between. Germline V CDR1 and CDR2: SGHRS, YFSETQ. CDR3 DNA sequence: TGCGCCAGCAGCGCATCAGGACAGAACTACAATGAGCAGTTCTTC. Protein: CASSASGQNYNEQFF. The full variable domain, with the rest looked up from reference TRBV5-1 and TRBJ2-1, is KAGVTQTPRYLIKTRGQQVTLSCSPISGHRSVSWYQQTPGQGLQFLFEYFSETQRNKGNFPGRFSGRQFSNSRSEMNVSTLELGDSALYLCASSASGQNYNEQFFGPGTRLTVL.

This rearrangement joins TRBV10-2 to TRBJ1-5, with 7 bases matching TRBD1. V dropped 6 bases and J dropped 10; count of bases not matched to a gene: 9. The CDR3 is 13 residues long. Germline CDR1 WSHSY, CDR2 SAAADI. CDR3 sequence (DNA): TGCGCCAGCAGGGGACAGCCGTTTGGTCCCCAGCATTTT. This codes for CASRGQPFGPQHF.

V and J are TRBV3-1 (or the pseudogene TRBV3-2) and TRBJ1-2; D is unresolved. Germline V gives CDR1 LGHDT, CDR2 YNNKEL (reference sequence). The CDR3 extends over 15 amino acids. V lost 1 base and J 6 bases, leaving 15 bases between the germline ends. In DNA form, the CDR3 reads TGTGCCAGCAGCCAAGTACGACCTTTTTCCGATGGCTACACCTTC. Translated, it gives CASSQVRPFSDGYTF.

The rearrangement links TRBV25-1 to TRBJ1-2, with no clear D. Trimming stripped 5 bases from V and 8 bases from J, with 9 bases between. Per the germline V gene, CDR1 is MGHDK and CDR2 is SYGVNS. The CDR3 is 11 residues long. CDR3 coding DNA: TGTGCCAGCAGTCCGGGAGGCGGCTACACCTTC. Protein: CASSPGGGYTF.

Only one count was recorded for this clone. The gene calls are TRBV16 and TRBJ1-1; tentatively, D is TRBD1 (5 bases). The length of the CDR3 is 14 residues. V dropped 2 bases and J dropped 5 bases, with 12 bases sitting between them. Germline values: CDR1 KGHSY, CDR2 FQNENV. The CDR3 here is CASSQTRGGTEAFF. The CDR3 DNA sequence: TGTGCCAGCAGCCAAACCCGTGGGGGTACTGAAGCTTTCTTT.

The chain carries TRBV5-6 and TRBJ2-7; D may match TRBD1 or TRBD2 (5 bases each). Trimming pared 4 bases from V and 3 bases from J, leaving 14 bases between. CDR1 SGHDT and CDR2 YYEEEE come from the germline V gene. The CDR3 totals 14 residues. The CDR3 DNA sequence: TGTGCCAGCAGCCCAGGGAGCTGGATCTACGAGCAGTACTTC. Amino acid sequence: CASSPGSWIYEQYF.

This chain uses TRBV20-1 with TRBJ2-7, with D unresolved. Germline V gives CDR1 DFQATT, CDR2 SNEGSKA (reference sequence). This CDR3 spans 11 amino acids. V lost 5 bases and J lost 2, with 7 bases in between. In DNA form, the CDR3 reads TGCAGTGCTGAACGGACCTACGAGCAGTACTTC. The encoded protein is CSAERTYEQYF.